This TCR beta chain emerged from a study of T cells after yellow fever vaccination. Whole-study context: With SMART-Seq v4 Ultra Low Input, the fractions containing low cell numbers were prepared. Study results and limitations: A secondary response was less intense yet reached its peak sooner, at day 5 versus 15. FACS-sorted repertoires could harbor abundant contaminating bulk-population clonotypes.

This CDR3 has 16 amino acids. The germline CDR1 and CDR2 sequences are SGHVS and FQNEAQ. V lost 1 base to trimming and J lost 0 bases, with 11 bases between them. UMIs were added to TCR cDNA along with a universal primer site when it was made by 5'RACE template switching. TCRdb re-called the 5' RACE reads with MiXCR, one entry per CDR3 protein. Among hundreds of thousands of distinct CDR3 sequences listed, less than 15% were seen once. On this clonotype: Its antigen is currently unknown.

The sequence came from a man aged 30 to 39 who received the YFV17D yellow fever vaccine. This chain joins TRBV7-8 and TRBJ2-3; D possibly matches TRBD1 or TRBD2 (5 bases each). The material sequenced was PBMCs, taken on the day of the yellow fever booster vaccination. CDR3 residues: CASSLDGGESTDTQYF. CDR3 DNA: TGTGCCAGCAGCTTAGATGGGGGTGAAAGCACAGATACGCAGTATTTT.